A selection of T cell receptor beta chains follows, all from one sample in a study of beta chain features in type 1 diabetes. Sequencing was performed with immunoSEQ multiplex PCR; in TCRdb, only in-frame clones are kept and a portion is missing. This table holds hundreds of thousands of clones, around 15% found once. The specimen was naive CD4+ T cells from blood. These receptors were obtained from a man between 18 and 35 years old with type 1 diabetes. Each CDR3 is given with its conserved first and last residue. Fields, in order: clone size, V gene, J gene, D gene, CDR3 protein, CDR3 DNA. The D gene is left open where the match is weak. Expanded clones get a size class; other rows say once, few or many, or leave the size out.

-	TRBV30	TRBJ1-1	-	CAWTEAIEAFF	TGTGCCTGGACGGAGGCAATTGAAGCTTTCTTT
few	TRBV11-3	TRBJ2-2	-	CASRMGQLNTGELFF	TGTGCCAGCAGAATGGGACAATTGAACACCGGGGAGCTGTTTTTT
-	TRBV30	TRBJ1-2	-	CAWSSQERDYTF	TGTGCCTGGAGTTCACAGGAGAGGGACTACACCTTC
few	TRBV30	TRBJ2-3	TRBD2	CAWSTSGGATDTQYF	TGTGCCTGGAGTACTAGCGGGGGAGCAACAGATACGCAGTATTTT
few	TRBV6-1	TRBJ2-1	TRBD2	CASSPAGAYNEQFF	TGTGCCAGCAGTCCGGCGGGAGCTTACAATGAGCAGTTCTTC
-	TRBV6-5	TRBJ1-1	-	CASSRGTEAFF	TGTGCCAGCAGTAGGGGCACTGAAGCTTTCTTT
-	TRBV15	TRBJ2-5	TRBD1	CATSKFGQGNVETQYF	TGTGCCACCAGCAAATTTGGACAGGGGAATGTAGAGACCCAGTACTTC
few	TRBV14	TRBJ1-1	-	CASSQDHRRNTEAFF	TGTGCCAGCAGCCAAGATCACAGGAGGAACACTGAAGCTTTCTTT
-	TRBV6-5	TRBJ1-2	TRBD1	CASRPDRDRDYGYTF	TGTGCCAGCAGACCCGACCGGGACAGGGACTATGGCTACACCTTC
few	TRBV6-6	TRBJ2-1	TRBD1	CASSLQQGTGNEQFF	TGTGCCAGCAGTTTGCAACAGGGGACGGGGAATGAGCAGTTCTTC
few	TRBV6-5	TRBJ2-7	-	CASSRDAYYEQYF	TGTGCCAGCAGCCGGGACGCATACTACGAGCAGTACTTC
-	TRBV15	TRBJ2-7	TRBD1	CATSKGDRDNEQYF	TGTGCCACCAGCAAGGGGGACAGGGACAACGAGCAGTACTTC
-	TRBV30	TRBJ1-4	-	CAWSVGQGLNEKLFF	TGTGCCTGGAGTGTAGGCCAGGGCTTGAATGAAAAACTGTTTTTT
once	TRBV6-5	TRBJ2-3	-	CASSYVGDTQYF	TGTGCCAGCAGTTACGTGGGGGATACGCAGTATTTT
few	TRBV4-1	TRBJ1-1	TRBD1	CASSQTGQGNTEAFF	TGCGCCAGCAGCCAAACCGGACAGGGAAACACTGAAGCTTTCTTT
few	TRBV27	TRBJ2-1	-	CANPGAILYNEQFF	TGTGCCAACCCGGGGGCCATCCTATACAATGAGCAGTTCTTC
-	TRBV30	TRBJ1-1	-	CAWSRVSTEAFF	TGTGCCTGGAGTAGGGTTAGCACTGAAGCTTTCTTT
few	TRBV28	TRBJ2-4	-	CASNRDPKNIQYF	TGTGCCAGCAACCGGGACCCCAAAAACATTCAGTACTTC
-	TRBV7-9	TRBJ2-7	TRBD1	CASAPRTGNPYEQYF	TGTGCCAGCGCCCCCCGGACAGGGAACCCCTACGAGCAGTACTTC
few	TRBV2	TRBJ1-1	-	CASSARGKEIGTEAFF	TGTGCCAGCAGTGCCAGGGGTAAGGAAATAGGCACTGAAGCTTTCTTT
-	TRBV15	TRBJ1-4	-	CATSRDQSTNEKLFF	TGTGCCACCAGCAGAGACCAGAGCACCAATGAAAAACTGTTTTTT
few	TRBV20-1	TRBJ1-2	-	CSLQGNYGYTF	TGCAGCCTCCAGGGGAACTATGGCTACACCTTC
-	TRBV5-1	TRBJ2-3	-	CASSLTDTQYF	TGCGCCAGCAGCTTAACGGATACGCAGTATTTT
few	TRBV2	TRBJ1-1	-	CASSVGTEAFF	TGTGCCAGCAGTGTAGGCACTGAAGCTTTCTTT
few	TRBV30	TRBJ2-3	TRBD2	CAWRPGGPDTQYF	TGTGCCTGGAGACCGGGGGGGCCGGATACGCAGTATTTT
-	TRBV7-7	TRBJ2-7	-	CASSLDRLSEQYF	TGTGCTAGCAGCTTAGACAGGTTAAGTGAGCAGTACTTC
few	TRBV6-1	TRBJ2-6	-	CASSELGGANVLTF	TGTGCCAGCAGTGAACTAGGAGGGGCCAACGTCCTGACTTTC
-	TRBV29-1	TRBJ1-4	-	CSVVKNEKLFF	TGCAGCGTGGTTAAAAATGAAAAACTGTTTTTT
-	TRBV29-1	TRBJ2-3	-	CSVRGEVTDTQYF	TGCAGCGTTAGGGGGGAAGTCACAGATACGCAGTATTTT
-	TRBV18	TRBJ1-2	TRBD1	CASSLGTGGRGYTF	TGTGCCAGCTCACTCGGGACAGGGGGTCGTGGCTACACCTTC
-	TRBV2	TRBJ2-7	-	CASSFQGPAYEQYF	TGTGCCAGCAGCTTTCAGGGCCCCGCCTACGAGCAGTACTTC
few	TRBV5-4	TRBJ2-5	-	CASSPLQGGQETQYF	TGTGCCAGCAGCCCTCTACAGGGCGGGCAAGAGACCCAGTACTTC
-	TRBV18	TRBJ2-5	-	CASSQGRDETQYF	TGTGCCAGCTCCCAGGGCCGGGATGAGACCCAGTACTTC
few	TRBV9	TRBJ2-2	-	CASRETSNTGELFF	TGTGCCAGCAGAGAGACTTCGAACACCGGGGAGCTGTTTTTT
-	TRBV7-9	TRBJ2-4	-	CASSPWTLEDNIQYF	TGTGCCAGCAGCCCCTGGACACTCGAGGATAACATTCAGTACTTC
-	TRBV7-9	TRBJ1-2	-	CASSPGRVGGYTF	TGTGCCAGCAGCCCGGGACGGGTTGGCGGCTACACCTTC
-	TRBV21-1	TRBJ1-5	-	CASRPTRMQEGNQPQHF	TGTGCCAGCAGACCCACGCGGATGCAGGAAGGTAATCAGCCCCAGCATTTT
few	TRBV14	TRBJ1-2	-	CASSSRQNPYGYTF	TGTGCCAGCAGCTCCCGACAGAACCCCTATGGCTACACCTTC
few	TRBV18	TRBJ2-3	TRBD1	CASSPVPNIQGSADTQYF	TGTGCCAGCTCACCAGTGCCCAACATACAGGGGTCAGCAGATACGCAGTATTTT
-	TRBV9	TRBJ1-1	-	CASSALTNTEAFF	TGTGCCAGCAGCGCGCTTACGAACACTGAAGCTTTCTTT
few	TRBV28	TRBJ1-2	-	CASSLWNYGYTF	TGTGCCAGCAGTTTATGGAACTATGGCTACACCTTC
few	TRBV7-2	TRBJ2-5	-	CASRRRGSSGETQYF	TGTGCCAGCAGACGAAGGGGATCTTCGGGGGAGACCCAGTACTTC
-	TRBV7-9	TRBJ1-4	TRBD1	CASSAGTGGNEKLFF	TGTGCCAGCAGCGCAGGGACAGGGGGCAATGAAAAACTGTTTTTT
-	TRBV7-2	TRBJ1-2	TRBD1	CASSLDHQTGVSNGYTF	TGTGCCAGCAGCTTAGACCACCAAACAGGGGTGTCTAACGGCTACACCTTC
-	TRBV28	TRBJ1-5	-	CASSNLRTDQPQHF	TGTGCCAGCAGTAATCTACGGACAGATCAGCCCCAGCATTTT
few	TRBV18	TRBJ2-3	TRBD2	CASSPSSGGDTQYF	TGTGCCAGCTCACCCAGTAGCGGGGGAGATACGCAGTATTTT
-	TRBV9	TRBJ1-6	-	CASSVAEDSPLHF	TGTGCCAGCAGCGTAGCCGAGGATTCACCCCTCCACTTT
few	TRBV19	TRBJ1-1	-	CASSPPMKTEAFF	TGTGCCAGTAGCCCACCAATGAAAACTGAAGCTTTCTTT
-	TRBV5-6	TRBJ1-2	TRBD1	CASSRIRDSKLNYGYTF	TGTGCCAGCAGCCGAATCCGGGACAGCAAACTCAACTATGGCTACACCTTC